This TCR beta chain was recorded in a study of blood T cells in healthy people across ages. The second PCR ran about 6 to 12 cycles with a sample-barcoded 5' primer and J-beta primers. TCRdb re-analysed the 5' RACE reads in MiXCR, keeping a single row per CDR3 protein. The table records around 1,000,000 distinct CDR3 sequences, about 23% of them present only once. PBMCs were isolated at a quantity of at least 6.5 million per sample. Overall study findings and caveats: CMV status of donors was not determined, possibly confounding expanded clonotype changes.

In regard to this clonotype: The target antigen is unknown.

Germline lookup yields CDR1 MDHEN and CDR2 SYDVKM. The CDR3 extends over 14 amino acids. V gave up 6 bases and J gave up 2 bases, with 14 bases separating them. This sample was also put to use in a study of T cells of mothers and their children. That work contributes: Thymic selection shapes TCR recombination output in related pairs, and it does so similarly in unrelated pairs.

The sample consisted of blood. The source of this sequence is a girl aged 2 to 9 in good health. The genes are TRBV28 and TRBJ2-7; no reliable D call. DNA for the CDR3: TGTGCCAGCAGCACATGGGGATACACCTACGAGCAGTACTTC. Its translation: CASSTWGYTYEQYF. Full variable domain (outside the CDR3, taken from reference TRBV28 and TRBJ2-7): DVKVTQSSRYLVKRTGEKVFLECVQDMDHENMFWYRQDPGLGLRLIYFSYDVKMKEKGDIPEGYSVSREKKERFSLILESASTNQTSMYLCASSTWGYTYEQYFGPGTRLTVT.